This T cell receptor (beta chain) is drawn from a study of post-analysis software for immune sequencing data. Whole-study findings and limits: Relative to controls, patients had 4 or 5 TRBV segments at higher frequency, with TRBV5-6, TRBV5-1 and TRBV20-1 among these.

This clonotype was seen a few times. Its antigen is undetermined. Germline trimming cut 0 bases from V and 4 bases from J; bases unmatched to any gene: 11. Germline CDR1 SEHNR, CDR2 FQNEAQ (reference sequence). The length of the CDR3 is 18 residues. Researchers reported that TCR beta cDNA libraries carried unique molecular identifiers. TCRdb reprocessed the PCR reads with MiXCR, giving one entry per CDR3 protein. The profile shows about 260,000 distinct CDR3 sequences, 36% of them singletons. The receptor was isolated from a girl aged 5-17 years with multiple sclerosis. The sequencing input was blood. V gene TRBV7-9 combines with J gene TRBJ2-1; 8 bases line up with TRBD2. The CDR3 DNA follows: TGTGCCAGCAGCTTAGCACGGAGGACGGGAGGGGTATACAATGAGCAGTTCTTC. Translating gives CASSLARRTGGVYNEQFF.